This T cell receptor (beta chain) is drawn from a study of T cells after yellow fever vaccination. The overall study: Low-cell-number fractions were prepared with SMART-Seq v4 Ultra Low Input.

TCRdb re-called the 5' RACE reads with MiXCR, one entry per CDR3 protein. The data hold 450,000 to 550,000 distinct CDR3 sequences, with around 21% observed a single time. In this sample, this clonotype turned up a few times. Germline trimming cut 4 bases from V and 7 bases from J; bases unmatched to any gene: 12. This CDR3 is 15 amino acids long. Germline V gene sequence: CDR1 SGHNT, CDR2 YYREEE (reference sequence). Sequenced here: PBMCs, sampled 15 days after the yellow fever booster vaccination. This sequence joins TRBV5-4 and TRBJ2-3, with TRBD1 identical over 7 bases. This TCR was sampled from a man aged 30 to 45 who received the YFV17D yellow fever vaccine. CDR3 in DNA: TGTGCCAGCAGCCCTCCGGGACAGCTTACAAATACGCAGTATTTT. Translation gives CASSPPGQLTNTQYF.